This TCR beta chain is from a study of T cell responses to AZD1222 COVID-19 vaccine. About the study: Samples with a second dose at about 4 or about 12 weeks were pooled together.

CDR1 is MNHEY, CDR2 SMNVEV, per germline (reference sequence). The CDR3 sequence is 13 residues long. The ends were cut back, 5 bases at V and 0 bases at J, with 4 bases in the middle. TCRdb's table, derived via immunoSEQ multiplex PCR, lists solely in-frame clones and lacks some. The table lists around 120,000 clones, 70% to 90% of them singletons, with approximately 1.6% in the top ten. The chain is built from TRBV27 and TRBJ2-2; D is undetermined. This material consisted of peripheral blood, taken on day 0 of AZD1222 vaccination. The TCR was taken from an adult in good health. The CDR3 protein is CASSLPNTGELFF. DNA of the CDR3: TGTGCCAGCAGTCTCCCGAACACCGGGGAGCTGTTTTTT.